This TCR beta chain was recorded in a study of shared clonotypes between healthy human individuals. Study results and caveats: When compared with the clonotypes that were shared by all four sorted-subset donors, the non-shared clonotypes turned out to have lower generation probabilities. Estimated clonotype richness was generally higher in naive than memory subsets.

This clone was seen a single time. Its specificity is not known. The data were produced by immunoSEQ multiplex PCR, yet TCRdb's version contains in-frame clones alone and is incomplete. The sample gives 2.5 million or so clones, more than 90% of which show up once; 0.14% is in the top ten. CDR1 and CDR2 (germline): MGHDK, SYGVNS. V was shortened by 10 bases and J by 1 base, with 11 bases between the two germline ends. This CDR3 comprises 13 residues. Adult Caucasians living in Nashville, Tennessee made up all of the donors. The source is a man in his late teens or twenties in good health. The sample was naive CD4+ T cells sorted from blood. The subset is: CD45RA+ positively selected. The chain recombines TRBV25-1 with TRBJ1-3; D remains ambiguous. CDR3 region: CATIPGSGNTIYF. The CDR3 DNA reads TGTGCCACCATCCCTGGGTCTGGAAACACCATATATTTT.